The clone carrying this TCR beta chain was seen once. The entry originates in a study of blood T cell repertoires in COVID-19. CDR1 and CDR2 from the germline V gene are SGDLS and YYNGEE. The CDR3 extends over 15 amino acids. Trimming took off 0 bases at V and 7 bases at J, with 16 bases between the two ends. Some clones are missing from TCRdb's copy, which holds only in-frame ones; the method was immunoSEQ multiplex PCR. Of about 99,000 clones detected, roughly 84% appear once; the ten largest clones hold roughly 2%. The receptor's source is a man in his 70s with active or convalescent COVID-19. Sequencing input: peripheral blood. The J gene is TRBJ1-2, the V gene TRBV9; perhaps TRBD1 as D (6 bases). The CDR3 spells CASSVGRGSLSGYTF. CDR3 nucleotide sequence: TGTGCCAGCAGCGTAGGCAGGGGATCGCTATCTGGCTACACCTTC.